Listed here are 24 T cell receptor beta chains from one sample, sequenced in a study of cytomegalovirus exposure and HLA in healthy donors. PCR amplification relied on 60 Vbeta primers (plus 13 Jbeta primers). The method was immunoSEQ multiplex PCR; TCRdb's version includes in-frame clones alone and lacks a portion of them. There are 100,000 to 150,000 clones in the sample, with about 1.5% held by the top ten. Sequenced: PBMCs. The source is a woman aged 40 to 50 in good health and CMV-seropositive.

Concerning this clone: Sequence at one end of the junction differs from germline and may be a read error. This chain uses TRBV6-6 with TRBJ2-7; a possible D gene is TRBD2 (5 bases). Germline loops: CDR1 MNHNY, CDR2 SVGAGI (reference sequence). The CDR3 length is 13 residues. CDR3 DNA sequence: TGTGCCGGCAGTTACGTGTCCCAGCGGGAGCAGTACTTC. It yields the protein CAGSYVSQREQYF.

V gene TRBV19 combines with J gene TRBJ2-3; perhaps TRBD1 as D (6 bases). The CDR3 runs 15 residues. Between the trimmed V and J ends, which lost 3 bases and 2 bases, there was a span of 12 bases. Germline CDR1 and CDR2: LNHDA and SQIVND (reference sequence). The CDR3 bases are TGTGCCAGTAGTATGGCAGGGGCCAACACAGATACGCAGTATTTT. This sequence encodes CASSMAGANTDTQYF. The whole variable domain, filled in from reference TRBV19 and TRBJ2-3, reads DGGITQSPKYLFRKEGQNVTLSCEQNLNHDAMYWYRQDPGQGLRLIYYSQIVNDFQKGDIAEGYSVSREKKESFPLTVTSAQKNPTAFYLCASSMAGANTDTQYFGPGTRLTVL.

The V and J genes are TRBV7-6 and TRBJ2-5; no clear D gene. V was cut by 0 bases and J by 2 bases, with 10 bases left in between. Germline CDR1 reads SGHVS; CDR2 reads FNYEAQ. The CDR3 has 15 residues. The CDR3 sequence is CASSLALAGQETQYF. In DNA, the CDR3 is TGTGCCAGCAGCTTAGCCCTCGCCGGTCAAGAGACCCAGTACTTC.

The chain's CDR3 is CASSLITGGEQFF. The CDR3 DNA reads TGTGCCAGCAGCTTAATTACGGGCGGGGAGCAGTTCTTC. V is TRBV7-3 and J is TRBJ2-1; D possibly corresponds to TRBD2 (5 bases). This CDR3 is 13 amino acids long. The germline gives CDR1 SGHTA, CDR2 FQGTGA. The V and J ends lost 1 base and 10 bases respectively, with 11 bases between them.

The genes are TRBV27 and TRBJ1-1; tentative D call: TRBD1 (5 bases). V was clipped by 0 bases and J by 5 bases, with 13 bases between them. Looked up from germline, CDR1 is MNHEY and CDR2 is SMNVEV (reference sequence). This CDR3 region has 15 residues. The CDR3 sequence: CASSLSSLRQTEAFF. CDR3 nucleotides: TGTGCCAGCAGTTTATCGTCCCTTAGACAGACTGAAGCTTTCTTT.

This chain connects TRBV7-8 to TRBJ2-7; 13 bases map to TRBD2. The CDR3 covers 18 residues. Trimming cost V 6 bases and J 0 bases; bases outside gene matches: 11. Germline values: CDR1 SGHVS, CDR2 FQNEAQ. CDR3 residues: CASSKRGLAGFSSYEQYF. CDR3 coding DNA: TGTGCCAGCAGTAAGAGGGGACTAGCGGGATTTTCCTCCTACGAGCAGTACTTC.

The chain couples TRBV7-9 to TRBJ2-3, with D unresolved. The CDR3 sequence is 10 residues long. V gave up 9 bases and J gave up 2 bases, with 3 bases separating them. Germline assignment: CDR1 SEHNR and CDR2 FQNEAQ (reference sequence). DNA of the CDR3: TGTGCCAGTAACACAGATACGCAGTATTTT. Translating gives CASNTDTQYF.

This chain links TRBV27 with TRBJ2-1; D ambiguous. This CDR3 has 12 amino acids. Between the trimmed V and J ends, which lost 3 bases and 7 bases, there was a span of 7 bases. CDR1 MNHEY and CDR2 SMNVEV come from the germline V gene (reference sequence). In DNA, the CDR3 is TGTGCCAGCAGTTTTTCAGTAAATGAGCAGTTCTTC. Residues: CASSFSVNEQFF.

With regard to this clone: Other DNA sequences within the sample encode an identical CDR3. The chain carries TRBV6-6 and TRBJ2-7, with D possibly matching TRBD2 (5 bases). The CDR3 loop spans 15 amino acids. Trimming stripped 2 bases from V and 4 bases from J, with 15 bases between. Per the germline V gene, CDR1 is MNHNY and CDR2 is SVGAGI (reference sequence). The CDR3 DNA is TGTGCCAGCAGTTACACGGGATCCCCAGAATACGAGCAGTACTTC. Its translation is CASSYTGSPEYEQYF.

Comment on this clone: Different DNA sequences within this sample yield the same CDR3. This chain links TRBV5-6 with TRBJ2-3; D gene unclear. Deletions cut 0 bases from V and 4 bases from J, with 9 bases between. Per the germline V gene, CDR1 is SGHDT and CDR2 is YYEEEE. The length of the CDR3 is 14 residues. CDR3 bases: TGTGCCAGCAGCTTGGGTCTACTCTCAGATACGCAGTATTTT. As protein: CASSLGLLSDTQYF.

The chain employs TRBV9 and TRBJ2-2, with TRBD2 identical over 7 bases. This CDR3 region has 18 residues. Germline assignment: CDR1 SGDLS and CDR2 YYNGEE. The ends lost 4 bases at V and 4 bases at J; junction bases unmatched: 16. Written as DNA, the CDR3 is TGTGCCAGCAGCCCCACACTATCTAGCGGCCTAGTCACCGGGGAGCTGTTTTTT. Amino acid sequence: CASSPTLSSGLVTGELFF.

CDR3 loop: CSAQGMNTEAFF. CDR3 DNA sequence: TGCAGCGCACAGGGGATGAACACTGAAGCTTTCTTT. The J gene is TRBJ1-1, the V gene TRBV29-1; 7 positions match TRBD1. This CDR3 spans 12 amino acids. The J segment lost 0 bases and the V segment lost 7 bases, leaving 2 bases of the junction unmatched. Germline CDR1 SQVTM, CDR2 ANQGSEA. Using reference TRBV29-1 and TRBJ1-1 for the parts outside the CDR3, the full variable domain is SAVISQKPSRDICQRGTSLTIQCQVDSQVTMMFWYRQQPGQSLTLIATANQGSEATYESGFVIDKFPISRPNLTFSTLTVSNMSPEDSSIYLCSAQGMNTEAFFGQGTRLTVV.

The chain's CDR3 is CASSLQYNEQFF. DNA for the CDR3: TGCGCCAGCAGCTTACAGTACAATGAGCAGTTCTTC. The V gene is TRBV5-1, the J gene TRBJ2-1, with D unclear. Deletions cut 2 bases from V and 4 bases from J, with 4 bases between. Germline lookup yields CDR1 SGHRS and CDR2 YFSETQ. CDR3 size: 12 residues.

Points on this clone: The junction does not match germline at one end; this may be a read error. Other nucleotide sequences from this sample produce the same CDR3. The rearrangement links TRBV5-4 to TRBJ2-1; no definite D call. The germline gives CDR1 SGHNT, CDR2 YYREEE (reference sequence). CDR3 size: 13 residues. CDR3 amino acids: CASSSISRPEQFF. The DNA for the CDR3 is TGCGCCAGCAGCTCGATCTCGAGGCCTGAGCAGTTCTTC.

The genes are TRBV10-2 and TRBJ2-1; TRBD2 aligns across 10 bases. The germline V gene encodes CDR1 WSHSY and CDR2 SAAADI. The CDR3 loop spans 13 amino acids. After removal of 6 bases from V and 4 bases from J, the junction contained 0 bases not matched to a gene. The chain's CDR3 is CASRTSGYNEQFF. In DNA form, the CDR3 reads TGCGCCAGCAGGACTAGCGGGTACAATGAGCAGTTCTTC.

The chain joins TRBV9 to TRBJ2-3; 12 bases fit TRBD2. With 0 bases clipped from V and 2 bases from J, the junction kept 1 base outside the gene matches. The CDR3 is 16 residues long. CDR1 and CDR2 from the germline V gene are SGDLS and YYNGEE. CDR3 in amino acids: CASSVASGRATDTQYF. The CDR3 bases are TGTGCCAGCAGCGTAGCTAGCGGGAGGGCCACAGATACGCAGTATTTT.

The rearrangement uses TRBV30 and TRBJ1-3; a weak D match, TRBD1 (6 bases). Per germline, CDR1 GTSNPN and CDR2 SVGIG (reference sequence). This CDR3 is 15 amino acids long. Deletions cut 2 bases from V and 0 bases from J, with 11 bases between. CDR3 bases: TGTGCCTGGAGTCTGGGAGGGGGCTCTGGAAACACCATATATTTT. Protein sequence: CAWSLGGGSGNTIYF.

J is TRBJ2-1 and V is TRBV18, with TRBD2 as a possible D gene (5 bases). The V gene lost 5 bases and the J gene lost 7 bases, with 12 bases spanning the gap. Per the germline V gene, CDR1 is KGHSH and CDR2 is LQKENI. The CDR3 runs 13 residues. CDR3 loop: CASSSPGGNEQFF. The CDR3 region has the DNA TGTGCCAGCTCATCTCCCGGCGGGAATGAGCAGTTCTTC.

The chain uses TRBV30 and TRBJ1-5; D unresolved. The CDR3 is 13 amino acids. V dropped 1 base and J dropped 5 bases, with 9 bases sitting between them. Germline V CDR1 and CDR2: GTSNPN, SVGIG (reference sequence). The CDR3 region is CAWSGAVDQPQHF. CDR3 DNA sequence: TGTGCCTGGAGTGGTGCAGTCGATCAGCCCCAGCATTTT.

The rearrangement links TRBV30 to TRBJ1-1; tentative D call: TRBD1 (6 bases). CDR1 and CDR2 (germline): GTSNPN, SVGIG (reference sequence). V was cut by 4 bases and J by 7 bases, with 10 bases left in between. This CDR3 spans 11 amino acids. In DNA, the CDR3 is TGTGCCTGGACTGGGGGCGGTGAAGCTTTCTTT. This sequence encodes CAWTGGGEAFF.

This chain connects TRBV7-8 to TRBJ1-1; a weak D match, TRBD1 (6 bases). Trimming took off 1 base at V and 7 bases at J, with 16 bases between the two ends. CDR1 and CDR2 (germline): SGHVS, FQNEAQ. CDR3 size: 15 residues. Here the CDR3 DNA reads TGTGCCAGCAGCTTAGGGAGGTCAGGGGTGGGTGAAGCTTTCTTT. Its translation: CASSLGRSGVGEAFF. The full variable domain, completed using reference TRBV7-8 and TRBJ1-1, is GAGVSQSPRYKVAKRGQDVALRCDPISGHVSLFWYQQALGQGPEFLTYFQNEAQLDKSGLPSDRFFAERPEGSVSTLKIQRTQQEDSAVYLCASSLGRSGVGEAFFGQGTRLTVV.

This chain connects TRBV19 to TRBJ2-3; no definite D call. V was trimmed by 3 bases and J by 2 bases, leaving 9 bases between them. In germline, CDR1 is LNHDA, CDR2 SQIVND (reference sequence). CDR3 length: 14 amino acids. DNA for the CDR3: TGTGCCAGTAGTATCGCTCTAGTCACAGATACGCAGTATTTT. Amino acid sequence: CASSIALVTDTQYF.

The chain couples TRBV7-2 to TRBJ2-7; weak D call: TRBD1 (6 bases). Germline V gene lookup returns CDR1 SGHTA and CDR2 FQGNSA. The CDR3 is made up of 14 amino acids. Deletions cut 1 base from V and 2 bases from J, with 9 bases between. CDR3 loop: CASSLGQEPYEQYF. The CDR3 nucleotides read TGTGCCAGCAGCTTAGGACAGGAGCCCTACGAGCAGTACTTC.

J is TRBJ1-4 and V is TRBV18, with D perhaps TRBD1 (5 bases). Germline CDR1 is KGHSH and CDR2 is LQKENI. CDR3 length equals 17 residues. V lost 3 bases and J lost 0, with 14 bases in between. In nucleotides, the CDR3 is TGTGCCAGCTCACCCCCAGGACAAACTGCAACTAATGAAAAACTGTTTTTT. Residues: CASSPPGQTATNEKLFF.